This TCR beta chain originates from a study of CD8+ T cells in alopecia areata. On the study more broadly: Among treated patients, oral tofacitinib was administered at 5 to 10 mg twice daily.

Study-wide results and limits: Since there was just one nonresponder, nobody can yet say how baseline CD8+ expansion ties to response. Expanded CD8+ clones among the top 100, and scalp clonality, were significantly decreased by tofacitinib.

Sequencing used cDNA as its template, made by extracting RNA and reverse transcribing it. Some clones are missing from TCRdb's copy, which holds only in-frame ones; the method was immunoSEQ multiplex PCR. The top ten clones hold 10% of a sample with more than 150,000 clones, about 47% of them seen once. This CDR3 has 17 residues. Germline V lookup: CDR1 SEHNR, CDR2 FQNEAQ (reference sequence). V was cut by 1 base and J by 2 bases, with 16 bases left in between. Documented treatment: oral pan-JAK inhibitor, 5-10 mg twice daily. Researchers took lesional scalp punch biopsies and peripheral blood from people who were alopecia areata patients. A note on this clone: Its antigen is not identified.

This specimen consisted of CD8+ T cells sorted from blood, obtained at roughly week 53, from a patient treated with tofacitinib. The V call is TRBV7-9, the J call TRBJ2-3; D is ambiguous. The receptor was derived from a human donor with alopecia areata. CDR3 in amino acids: CASSLGSVNSLTDTQYF. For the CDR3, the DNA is TGTGCCAGCAGCTTAGGTTCTGTCAACAGCCTCACAGATACGCAGTATTTT.